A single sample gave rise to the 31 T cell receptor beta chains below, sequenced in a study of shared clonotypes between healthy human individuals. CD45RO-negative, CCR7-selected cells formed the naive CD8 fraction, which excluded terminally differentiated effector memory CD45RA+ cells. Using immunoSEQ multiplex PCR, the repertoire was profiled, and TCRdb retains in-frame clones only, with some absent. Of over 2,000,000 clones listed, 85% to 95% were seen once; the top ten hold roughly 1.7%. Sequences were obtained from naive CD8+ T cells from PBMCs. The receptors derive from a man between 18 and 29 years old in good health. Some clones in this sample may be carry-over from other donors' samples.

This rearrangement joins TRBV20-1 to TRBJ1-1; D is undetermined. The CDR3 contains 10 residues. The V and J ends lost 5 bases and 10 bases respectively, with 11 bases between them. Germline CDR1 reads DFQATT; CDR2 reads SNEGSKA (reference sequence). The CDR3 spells CSASQNGAFF. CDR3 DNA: TGCAGTGCTTCGCAAAACGGAGCTTTCTTT.

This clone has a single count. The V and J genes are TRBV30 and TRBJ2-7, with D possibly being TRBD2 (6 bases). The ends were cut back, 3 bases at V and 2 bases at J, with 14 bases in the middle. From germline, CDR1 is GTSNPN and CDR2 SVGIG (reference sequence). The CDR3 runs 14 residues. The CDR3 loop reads CAWSGRGSPYEQYF. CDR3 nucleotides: TGTGCCTGGAGCGGGCGGGGTTCCCCCTACGAGCAGTACTTC.

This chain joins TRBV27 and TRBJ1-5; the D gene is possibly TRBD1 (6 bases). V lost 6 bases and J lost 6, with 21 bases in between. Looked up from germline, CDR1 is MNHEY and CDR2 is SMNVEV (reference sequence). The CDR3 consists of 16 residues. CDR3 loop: CASSLGAGAGGQPQHF. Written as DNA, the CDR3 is TGTGCCAGCAGCCTTGGGGCAGGGGCGGGGGGTCAGCCCCAGCATTTT.

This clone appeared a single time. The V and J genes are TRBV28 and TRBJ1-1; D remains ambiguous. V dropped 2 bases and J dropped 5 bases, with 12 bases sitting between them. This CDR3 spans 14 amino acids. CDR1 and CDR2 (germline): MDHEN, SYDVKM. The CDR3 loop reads CASSLELVGTEAFF. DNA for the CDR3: TGTGCCAGCAGTTTAGAGTTGGTGGGTACTGAAGCTTTCTTT.

The CDR3 coding sequence is TGCGCCAGCAGCTTGGTGTTAGTGAGTCACCAAGAGACCCAGTACTTC. Its protein is CASSLVLVSHQETQYF. The chain employs TRBV5-1 and TRBJ2-5; D is undetermined. From germline, CDR1 is SGHRS and CDR2 YFSETQ. V shed 0 bases and J shed 0 bases, with 12 bases lying between them. The CDR3 spans 16 residues.

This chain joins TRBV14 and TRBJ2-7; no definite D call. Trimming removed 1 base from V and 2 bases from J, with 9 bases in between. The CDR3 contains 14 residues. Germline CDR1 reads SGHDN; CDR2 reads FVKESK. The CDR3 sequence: CASSQVGQAYEQYF. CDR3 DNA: TGTGCCAGCAGCCAAGTAGGCCAGGCCTACGAGCAGTACTTC. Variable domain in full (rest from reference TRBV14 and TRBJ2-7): EAGVTQFPSHSVIEKGQTVTLRCDPISGHDNLYWYRRVMGKEIKFLLHFVKESKQDESGMPNNRFLAERTGGTYSTLKVQPAELEDSGVYFCASSQVGQAYEQYFGPGTRLTVT.

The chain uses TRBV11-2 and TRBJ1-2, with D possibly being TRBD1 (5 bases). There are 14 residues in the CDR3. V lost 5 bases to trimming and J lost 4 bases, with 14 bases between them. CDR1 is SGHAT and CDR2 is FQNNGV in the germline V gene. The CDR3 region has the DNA TGTGCCAGCAGCCAAGTACAAAGGGGCTATGGCTACACCTTC. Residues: CASSQVQRGYGYTF.

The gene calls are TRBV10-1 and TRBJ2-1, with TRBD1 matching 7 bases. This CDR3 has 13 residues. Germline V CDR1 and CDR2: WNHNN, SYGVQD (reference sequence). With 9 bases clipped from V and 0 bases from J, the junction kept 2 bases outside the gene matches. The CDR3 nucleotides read TGCGCCAGAAGACAGGGCTCCTACAATGAGCAGTTCTTC. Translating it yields CARRQGSYNEQFF.

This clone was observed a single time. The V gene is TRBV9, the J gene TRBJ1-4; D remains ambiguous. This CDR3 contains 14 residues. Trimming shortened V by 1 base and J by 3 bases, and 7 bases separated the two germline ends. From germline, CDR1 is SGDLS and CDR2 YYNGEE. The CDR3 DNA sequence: TGTGCCAGCAGCGTATATGAGTCTAATGAAAAACTGTTTTTT. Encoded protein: CASSVYESNEKLFF.

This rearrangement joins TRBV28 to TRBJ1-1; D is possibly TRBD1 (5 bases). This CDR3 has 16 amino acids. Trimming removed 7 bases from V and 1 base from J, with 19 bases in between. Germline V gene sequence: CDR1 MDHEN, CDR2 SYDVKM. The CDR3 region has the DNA TGTGCCAGCACCCCCCTTACCGGGACCGGGAACACTGAAGCTTTCTTT. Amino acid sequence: CASTPLTGTGNTEAFF.

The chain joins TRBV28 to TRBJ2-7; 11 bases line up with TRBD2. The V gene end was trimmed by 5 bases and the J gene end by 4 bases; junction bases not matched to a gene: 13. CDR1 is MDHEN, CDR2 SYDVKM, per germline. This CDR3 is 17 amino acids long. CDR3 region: CASSPSGVVAGGYEQYF. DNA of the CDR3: TGTGCCAGCAGTCCATCAGGGGTGGTAGCGGGAGGGTACGAGCAGTACTTC.

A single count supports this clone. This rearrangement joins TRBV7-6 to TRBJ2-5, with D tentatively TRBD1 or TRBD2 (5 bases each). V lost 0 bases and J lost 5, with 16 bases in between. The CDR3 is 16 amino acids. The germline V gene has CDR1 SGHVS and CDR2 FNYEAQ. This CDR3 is CASSLAFGARAETQYF. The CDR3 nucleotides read TGTGCCAGCAGCTTAGCCTTCGGGGCGCGGGCCGAGACCCAGTACTTC.

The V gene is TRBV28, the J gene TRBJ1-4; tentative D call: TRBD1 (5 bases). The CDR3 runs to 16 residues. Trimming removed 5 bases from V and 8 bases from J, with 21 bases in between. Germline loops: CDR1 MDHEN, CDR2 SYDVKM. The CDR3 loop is CASSPQQDSEWEKLFF. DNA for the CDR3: TGTGCCAGCAGTCCTCAACAGGATTCGGAGTGGGAAAAACTGTTTTTT.

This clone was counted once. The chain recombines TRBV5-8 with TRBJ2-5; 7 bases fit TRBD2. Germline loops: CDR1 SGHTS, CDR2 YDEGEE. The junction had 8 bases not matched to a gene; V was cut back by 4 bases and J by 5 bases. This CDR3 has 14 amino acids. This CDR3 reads CASSPRDGRETQYF. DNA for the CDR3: TGTGCCAGCAGCCCCCGAGACGGGAGGGAGACCCAGTACTTC.

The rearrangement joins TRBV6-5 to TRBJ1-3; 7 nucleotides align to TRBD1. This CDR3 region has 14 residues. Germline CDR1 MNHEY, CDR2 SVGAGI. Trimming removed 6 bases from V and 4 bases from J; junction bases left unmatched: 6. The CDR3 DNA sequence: TGTGCCAGCAGGACACAGGGGAGCGGAAACACCATATATTTT. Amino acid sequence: CASRTQGSGNTIYF.

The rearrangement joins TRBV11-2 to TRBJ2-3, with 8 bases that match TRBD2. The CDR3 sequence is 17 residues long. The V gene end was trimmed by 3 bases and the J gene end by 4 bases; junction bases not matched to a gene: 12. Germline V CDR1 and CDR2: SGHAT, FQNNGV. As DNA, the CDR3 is TGTGCCAGCAGCTTTAGAGCGGGAGAATTCGGACCAGATACGCAGTATTTT. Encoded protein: CASSFRAGEFGPDTQYF.

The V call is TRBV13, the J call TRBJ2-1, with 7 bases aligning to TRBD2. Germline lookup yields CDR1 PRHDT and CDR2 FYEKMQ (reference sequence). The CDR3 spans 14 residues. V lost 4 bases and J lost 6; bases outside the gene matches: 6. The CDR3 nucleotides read TGTGCCAGCAGCTATCTAATAGCGGGCAATGAGCAGTTCTTC. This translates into CASSYLIAGNEQFF.

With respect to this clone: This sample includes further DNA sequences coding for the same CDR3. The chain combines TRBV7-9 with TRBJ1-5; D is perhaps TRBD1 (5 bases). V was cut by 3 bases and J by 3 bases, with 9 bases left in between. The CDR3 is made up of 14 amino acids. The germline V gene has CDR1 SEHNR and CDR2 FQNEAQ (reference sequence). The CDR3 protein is CASSFGGINQPQHF. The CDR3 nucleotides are TGTGCCAGCAGCTTCGGGGGAATCAATCAGCCCCAGCATTTT. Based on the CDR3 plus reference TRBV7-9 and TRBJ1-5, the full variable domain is DTGVSQNPRHKITKRGQNVTFRCDPISEHNRLYWYRQTLGQGPEFLTYFQNEAQLEKSRLLSDRFSAERPKGSFSTLEIQRTEQGDSAMYLCASSFGGINQPQHFGDGTRLSIL.

CDR3 DNA: TGTGCCAGCAGCGTCTCCGGGACTTTAAGCTCCTACGAGCAGTACTTC. Protein product: CASSVSGTLSSYEQYF. The chain recombines TRBV9 with TRBJ2-7, with D possibly matching TRBD2 (6 bases). Germline assignment: CDR1 SGDLS and CDR2 YYNGEE. V was trimmed by 2 bases and J by 0 bases, leaving 15 bases between them. The CDR3 covers 16 residues. The entire variable domain, with the rest obtained from reference TRBV9 and TRBJ2-7, is as follows: DSGVTQTPKHLITATGQRVTLRCSPRSGDLSVYWYQQSLDQGLQFLIQYYNGEERAKGNILERFSAQQFPDLHSELNLSSLELGDSALYFCASSVSGTLSSYEQYFGPGTRLTVT.

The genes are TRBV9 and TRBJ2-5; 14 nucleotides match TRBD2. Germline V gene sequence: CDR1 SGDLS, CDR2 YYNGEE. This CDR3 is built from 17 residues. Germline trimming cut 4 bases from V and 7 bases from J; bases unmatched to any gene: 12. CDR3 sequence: CASSRLTSGRDQGTQYF. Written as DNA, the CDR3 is TGTGCCAGCAGCCGACTGACTAGCGGGAGGGATCAGGGGACCCAGTACTTC.

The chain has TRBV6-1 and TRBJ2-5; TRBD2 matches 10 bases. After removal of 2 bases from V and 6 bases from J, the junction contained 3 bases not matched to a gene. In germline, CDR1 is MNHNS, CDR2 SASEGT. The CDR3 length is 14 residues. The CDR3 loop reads CASSEITSGKTQYF. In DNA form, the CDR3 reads TGTGCCAGCAGTGAAATAACTAGCGGGAAGACCCAGTACTTC.

CDR3 in DNA: TGTGCCACATTCGACAGGGGGCTTTACGAGCAGTACTTC. Protein: CATFDRGLYEQYF. The chain links TRBV27 to TRBJ2-7; 10 nucleotides agree with TRBD1. V lost 10 bases to trimming and J lost 4 bases; unmatched junction nucleotides: 7. Germline V lookup: CDR1 MNHEY, CDR2 SMNVEV (reference sequence). This CDR3 comprises 13 residues.

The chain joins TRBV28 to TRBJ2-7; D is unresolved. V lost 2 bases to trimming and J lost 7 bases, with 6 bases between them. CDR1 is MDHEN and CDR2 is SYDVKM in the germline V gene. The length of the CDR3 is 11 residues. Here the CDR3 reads CASSLVWEQYF. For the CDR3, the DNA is TGTGCCAGCAGTTTAGTGTGGGAGCAGTACTTC. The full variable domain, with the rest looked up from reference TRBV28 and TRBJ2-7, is DVKVTQSSRYLVKRTGEKVFLECVQDMDHENMFWYRQDPGLGLRLIYFSYDVKMKEKGDIPEGYSVSREKKERFSLILESASTNQTSMYLCASSLVWEQYFGPGTRLTVT.

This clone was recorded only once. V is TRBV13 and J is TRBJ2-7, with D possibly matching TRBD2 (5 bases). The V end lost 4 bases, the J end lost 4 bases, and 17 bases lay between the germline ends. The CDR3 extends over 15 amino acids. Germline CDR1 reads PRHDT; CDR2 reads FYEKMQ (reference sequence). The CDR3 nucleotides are TGTGCCAGCAGCTCATACCCAGCGGAAGATTACGAGCAGTACTTC. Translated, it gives CASSSYPAEDYEQYF.

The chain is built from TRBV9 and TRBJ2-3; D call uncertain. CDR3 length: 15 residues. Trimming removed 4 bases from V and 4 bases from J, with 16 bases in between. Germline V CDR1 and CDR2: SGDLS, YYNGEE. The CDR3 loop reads CASSPRSIRADTQYF. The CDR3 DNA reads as TGTGCCAGCAGCCCCCGTTCGATTCGGGCAGATACGCAGTATTTT. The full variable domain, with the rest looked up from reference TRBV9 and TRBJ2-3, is DSGVTQTPKHLITATGQRVTLRCSPRSGDLSVYWYQQSLDQGLQFLIQYYNGEERAKGNILERFSAQQFPDLHSELNLSSLELGDSALYFCASSPRSIRADTQYFGPGTRLTVL.

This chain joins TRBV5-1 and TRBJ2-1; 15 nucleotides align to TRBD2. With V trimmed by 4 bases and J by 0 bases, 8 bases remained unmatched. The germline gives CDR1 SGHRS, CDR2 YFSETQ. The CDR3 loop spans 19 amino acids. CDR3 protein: CASSPGLAGGASSYNEQFF. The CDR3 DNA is TGCGCCAGCAGCCCCGGACTAGCGGGAGGGGCGAGCTCCTACAATGAGCAGTTCTTC.

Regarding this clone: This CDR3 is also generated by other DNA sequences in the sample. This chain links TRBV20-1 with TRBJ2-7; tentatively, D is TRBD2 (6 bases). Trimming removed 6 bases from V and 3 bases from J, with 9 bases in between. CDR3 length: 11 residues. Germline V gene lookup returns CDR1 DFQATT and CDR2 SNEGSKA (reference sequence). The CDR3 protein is CSARLVYEQYF. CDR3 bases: TGCAGTGCCCGACTAGTCTACGAGCAGTACTTC.

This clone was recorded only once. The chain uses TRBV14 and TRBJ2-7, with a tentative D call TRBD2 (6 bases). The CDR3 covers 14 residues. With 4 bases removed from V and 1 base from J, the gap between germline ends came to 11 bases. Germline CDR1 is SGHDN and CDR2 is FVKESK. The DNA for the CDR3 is TGTGCCAGCAGCCCCATAGCGGATTCCTACGAGCAGTACTTC. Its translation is CASSPIADSYEQYF.

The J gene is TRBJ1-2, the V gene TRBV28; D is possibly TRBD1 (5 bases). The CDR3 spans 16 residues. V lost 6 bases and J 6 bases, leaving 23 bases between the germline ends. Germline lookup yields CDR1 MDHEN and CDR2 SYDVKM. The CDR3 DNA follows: TGTGCCAGCAGCCCCCCTGGAGAGGCTCGGGGCAATGGCTACACCTTC. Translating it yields CASSPPGEARGNGYTF.

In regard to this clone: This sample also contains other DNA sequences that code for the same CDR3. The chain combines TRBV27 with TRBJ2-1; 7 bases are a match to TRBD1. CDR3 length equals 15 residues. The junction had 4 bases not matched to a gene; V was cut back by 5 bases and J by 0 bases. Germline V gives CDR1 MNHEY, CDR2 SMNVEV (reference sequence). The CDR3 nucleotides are TGTGCCAGCAGTCTGGGACAGAACTCCTACAATGAGCAGTTCTTC. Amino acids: CASSLGQNSYNEQFF.

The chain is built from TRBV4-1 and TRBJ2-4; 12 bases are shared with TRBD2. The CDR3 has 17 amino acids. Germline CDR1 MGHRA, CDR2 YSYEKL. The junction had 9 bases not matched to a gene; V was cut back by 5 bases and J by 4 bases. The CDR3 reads CASSDTPSGREKNIQYF. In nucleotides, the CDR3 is TGCGCCAGCAGCGACACCCCTAGCGGGAGGGAAAAAAACATTCAGTACTTC.